This is a list of T cell receptor beta chains from one sample in a study of OX40 agonist ivuxolimab in advanced cancers. Sequenced by immunoSEQ multiplex PCR; TCRdb stores in-frame clones only, minus some. The table includes some 78,000 clones, 85% to 90% detected once. The sample in question was CD4+ or CD8+ T cells sorted from blood, obtained in a trial of the OX40 agonist ivuxolimab. The receptors shown here come from an adult with an advanced solid tumor such as melanoma, head and neck, liver or kidney cancer. CDR3s include the opening cysteine and the closing phenylalanine or tryptophan. A D gene is named only where the DNA matches it firmly. Clone size is shown for a subset of rows, as once, few, many or a class of expanded clone.

D gene,clone size,V gene,J gene,CDR3 protein,CDR3 DNA
TRBD2,.,TRBV7-2,TRBJ2-7,CASSPTSGSYEQYF,TGTGCCAGCAGCCCGACTAGCGGGAGCTACGAGCAGTACTTC
.,.,TRBV5-1,TRBJ2-1,CASSLNENNEQFF,TGCGCCAGCAGCTTGAATGAAAACAATGAGCAGTTCTTC
TRBD1,.,TRBV30,TRBJ1-5,CAWSPNRDRYYSNQPQHF,TGTGCCTGGAGTCCCAATCGGGACAGGTACTATAGCAATCAGCCCCAGCATTTT
TRBD1,.,TRBV7-3,TRBJ2-2,CASSRRTGNAGELFF,TGTGCCAGCAGCCGCCGGACAGGGAATGCCGGGGAGCTGTTTTTT
TRBD1,.,TRBV19,TRBJ1-3,CASTPGRQGSSRGNTIYF,TGTGCCAGTACCCCAGGGAGACAGGGGTCCTCTAGAGGAAACACCATATATTTT
.,.,TRBV7-6,TRBJ2-1,CASAAYSMDYNEQFF,TGTGCCAGCGCAGCTTACTCTATGGACTACAATGAGCAGTTCTTC
.,.,TRBV15,TRBJ1-2,CATSSGAGIGYTF,TGTGCCACCAGCAGTGGGGCGGGGATAGGCTACACCTTC
.,.,TRBV30,TRBJ2-7,CAWSLHSVGGSYEQYF,TGTGCCTGGAGTCTCCATAGCGTGGGGGGCTCCTACGAGCAGTACTTC
TRBD2,once,TRBV6-5,TRBJ2-2,CASSLAGGPGTGELFF,TGTGCCAGCAGTTTAGCGGGAGGGCCGGGGACCGGGGAGCTGTTTTTT
.,.,TRBV14,TRBJ2-3,CASSRGDSSTDTQYF,TGTGCCAGCAGCCGCGGGGACTCTAGCACAGATACGCAGTATTTT
.,.,TRBV7-2,TRBJ2-7,CASSAGQPPNEQYF,TGTGCCAGCAGCGCGGGACAGCCGCCGAACGAGCAGTACTTC
.,.,TRBV7-9,TRBJ2-7,CASSRQVSYEQYF,TGTGCCAGCAGCCGACAGGTGTCCTACGAGCAGTACTTC
TRBD2,.,TRBV6-5,TRBJ2-5,CASSLGTSLETQYF,TGTGCCAGCAGCCTCGGGACTAGCCTAGAGACCCAGTACTTC
.,.,TRBV5-1,TRBJ1-2,CASSKTGPTYTF,TGCGCCAGCAGCAAAACCGGGCCCACTTACACCTTC
.,.,TRBV7-2,TRBJ1-6,CASSLRQGPINNSPLHF,TGTGCCAGCAGCTTAAGGCAGGGCCCAATCAATAATTCACCCCTCCACTTT
TRBD1,.,TRBV12-5,TRBJ1-3,CASGLETGVRNTIYF,TGTGCTAGTGGTTTGGAGACAGGGGTTAGAAACACCATATATTTT
TRBD1,once,TRBV5-1,TRBJ2-6,CASSLGQGTTGANVLTF,TGCGCCAGCAGCTTGGGACAGGGAACAACTGGGGCCAACGTCCTGACTTTC
TRBD1,once,TRBV9,TRBJ1-3,CASSPRTGSGNTIYF,TGTGCCAGCAGCCCGCGGACAGGCTCTGGAAACACCATATATTTT
.,.,TRBV14,TRBJ1-1,CASSQTDGQPLMNTEAFF,TGTGCCAGCAGCCAAACCGATGGACAGCCCCTGATGAACACTGAAGCTTTCTTT
.,.,TRBV7-3,TRBJ1-1,CASSPTGPNTEAFF,TGTGCCAGCAGCCCAACGGGACCTAACACTGAAGCTTTCTTT
.,.,TRBV18,TRBJ1-2,CASSPLDTIDGSSYGYTF,TGTGCCAGCTCACCCCTTGATACAATAGACGGAAGCTCCTATGGCTACACCTTC
.,.,TRBV5-1,TRBJ2-1,CASSLEQGEQFF,TGCGCCAGCAGCTTGGAGCAGGGGGAGCAGTTCTTC
.,.,TRBV7-2,TRBJ1-6,CASSLAGAGIESPLHF,TGTGCCAGCAGCTTAGCTGGTGCAGGAATAGAATCACCCCTCCACTTT
.,.,TRBV14,TRBJ2-5,CASSQGRWAGQETQYF,TGTGCCAGCAGCCAAGGGCGGTGGGCGGGCCAAGAGACCCAGTACTTC
.,.,TRBV11-2,TRBJ2-2,CASSLAVNTGELFF,TGTGCCAGCAGCTTAGCTGTGAACACCGGGGAGCTGTTTTTT
TRBD1,.,TRBV5-1,TRBJ2-3,CASSSETRGHGTDTQYF,TGCGCCAGCAGCTCTGAAACCAGGGGGCACGGAACAGATACGCAGTATTTT
.,.,TRBV18,TRBJ2-7,CASSPLTNAYEQYF,TGTGCCAGCTCACCTCTTACAAATGCCTACGAGCAGTACTTC
.,once,TRBV10-3,TRBJ2-5,CAISGGETQYF,TGTGCCATCAGCGGGGGCGAGACCCAGTACTTC
.,.,TRBV11-2,TRBJ2-6,CASSLDHRYHSGANVLTF,TGTGCCAGCAGCTTAGACCACAGGTATCACTCTGGGGCCAACGTCCTGACTTTC
TRBD1,once,TRBV5-6,TRBJ2-7,CASSLSFGTGGGEQYF,TGTGCCAGCAGCTTGTCCTTTGGGACAGGGGGCGGCGAGCAGTACTTC
.,.,TRBV6-6,TRBJ2-3,CATGGGTDTQYF,TGTGCCACCGGGGGTGGCACAGATACGCAGTATTTT
.,.,TRBV19,TRBJ2-7,CASSTSGQYEQYF,TGTGCCAGTAGTACGTCAGGTCAATACGAGCAGTACTTC
.,.,TRBV18,TRBJ2-5,CASSLSTGFKETQYF,TGTGCCAGCTCACTTTCTACAGGGTTTAAAGAGACCCAGTACTTC
TRBD1,.,TRBV2,TRBJ1-2,CASILQGGNYGYTF,TGTGCCAGCATTCTGCAGGGGGGCAACTATGGCTACACCTTC
.,.,TRBV5-6,TRBJ1-2,CASSPRGVNYGYTF,TGTGCCAGCTCCCCCCGGGGGGTCAACTATGGCTACACCTTC
.,.,TRBV7-9,TRBJ2-1,CASSLDVGLYNEQFF,TGTGCCAGCAGCTTAGACGTAGGGCTCTACAATGAGCAGTTCTTC
.,.,TRBV18,TRBJ2-7,CASSPGSNREQYF,TGTGCCAGCTCACCAGGATCAAACCGCGAGCAGTACTTC
TRBD1,.,TRBV7-3,TRBJ2-5,CASSPGQGGWETQYF,TGTGCCAGCAGCCCGGGACAGGGGGGATGGGAGACCCAGTACTTC
.,.,TRBV9,TRBJ1-2,CASSVGQSDGYTF,TGTGCCAGCAGCGTAGGTCAGAGCGATGGCTACACCTTC
TRBD2,few,TRBV4-1,TRBJ2-1,CASSQEVGLAGGEMRQFF,TGCGCCAGCAGCCAAGAAGTGGGACTAGCGGGAGGTGAAATGAGGCAGTTCTTC
.,.,TRBV19,TRBJ1-3,CASSKLLFSGNTIYF,TGTGCCAGTAGTAAACTTCTCTTCTCTGGAAACACCATATATTTT